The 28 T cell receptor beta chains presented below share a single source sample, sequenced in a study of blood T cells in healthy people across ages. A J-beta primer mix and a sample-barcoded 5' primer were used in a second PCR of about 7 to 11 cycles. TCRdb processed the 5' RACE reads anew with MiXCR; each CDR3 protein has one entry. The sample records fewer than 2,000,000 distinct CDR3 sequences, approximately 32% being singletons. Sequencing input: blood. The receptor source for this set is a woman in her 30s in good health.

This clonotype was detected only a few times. The CDR3 sequence: CSVGDRNQPQHF. The CDR3 nucleotides are TGCAGCGTTGGGGACAGAAATCAGCCCCAGCATTTT. The chain joins TRBV29-1 to TRBJ1-5; 7 bases align to TRBD1. V was pared by 4 bases and J by 4 bases, with 1 base of the junction left unmatched. There are 12 residues in the CDR3. Germline V gene lookup returns CDR1 SQVTM and CDR2 ANQGSEA.

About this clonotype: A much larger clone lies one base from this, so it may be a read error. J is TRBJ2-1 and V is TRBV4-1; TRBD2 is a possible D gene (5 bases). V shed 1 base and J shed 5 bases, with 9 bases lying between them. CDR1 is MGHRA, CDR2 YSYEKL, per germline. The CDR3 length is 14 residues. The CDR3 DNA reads TGCGCCAGCAGCCAAGCTCGGGGAAACAATGAGCAGTTCTTC. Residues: CASSQARGNNEQFF.

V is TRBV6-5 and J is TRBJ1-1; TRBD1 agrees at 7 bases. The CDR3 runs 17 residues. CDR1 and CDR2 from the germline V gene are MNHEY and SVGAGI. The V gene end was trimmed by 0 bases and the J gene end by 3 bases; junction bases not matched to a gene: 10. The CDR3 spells CASSYSATGPGYTEAFF. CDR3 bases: TGTGCCAGCAGTTACTCCGCGACAGGGCCGGGGTACACTGAAGCTTTCTTT.

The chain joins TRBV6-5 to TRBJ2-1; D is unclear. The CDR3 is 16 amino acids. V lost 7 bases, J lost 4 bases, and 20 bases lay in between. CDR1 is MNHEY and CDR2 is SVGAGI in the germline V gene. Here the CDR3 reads CASNTGGSTTYNEQFF. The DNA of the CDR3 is TGTGCCAGCAACACCGGCGGCAGCACCACGTACAATGAGCAGTTCTTC.

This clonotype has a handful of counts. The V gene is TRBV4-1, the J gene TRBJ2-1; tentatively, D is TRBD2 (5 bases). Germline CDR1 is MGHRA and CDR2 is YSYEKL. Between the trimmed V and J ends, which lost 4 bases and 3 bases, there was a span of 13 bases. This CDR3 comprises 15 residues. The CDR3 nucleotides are TGCGCCAGCAGCCTGCGAGGGCCCGGCTACAATGAGCAGTTCTTC. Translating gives CASSLRGPGYNEQFF.

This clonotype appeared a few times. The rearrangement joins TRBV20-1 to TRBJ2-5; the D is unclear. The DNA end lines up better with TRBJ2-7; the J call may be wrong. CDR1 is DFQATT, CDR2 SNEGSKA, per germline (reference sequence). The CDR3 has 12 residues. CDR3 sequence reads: CSARSTINEQYF. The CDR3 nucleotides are TGCAGTGCTAGAAGCACCATCAACGAGCAGTACTTC.

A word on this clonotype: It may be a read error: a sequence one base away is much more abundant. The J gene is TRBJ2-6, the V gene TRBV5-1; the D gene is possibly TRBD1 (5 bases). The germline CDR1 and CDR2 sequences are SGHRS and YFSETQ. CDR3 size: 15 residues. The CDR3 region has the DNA TGCGCCAGCAGCTTGGAGGGTTATGGGGCCGACGTCCTGACTTTC. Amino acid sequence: CASSLEGYGADVLTF.

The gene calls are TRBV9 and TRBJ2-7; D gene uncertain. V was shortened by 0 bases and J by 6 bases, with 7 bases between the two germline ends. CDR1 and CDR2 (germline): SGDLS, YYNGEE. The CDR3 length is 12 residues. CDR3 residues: CASSVALGEQYF. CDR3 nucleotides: TGTGCCAGCAGCGTAGCCCTCGGCGAGCAGTACTTC.

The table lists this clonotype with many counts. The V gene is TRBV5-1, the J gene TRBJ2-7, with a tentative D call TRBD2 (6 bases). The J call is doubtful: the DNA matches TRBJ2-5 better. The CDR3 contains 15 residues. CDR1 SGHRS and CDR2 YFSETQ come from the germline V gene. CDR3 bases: TGCGCCAGCAGCTTGGTGGCGGGGCCTAAAGAGACCCAGTACTTC. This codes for CASSLVAGPKETQYF.

In DNA, the CDR3 is TGTGCCAGCAGCGTCTATGGGGGGGCGAAATCGCCAGGGCAGCAGTTCTTC. As protein: CASSVYGGAKSPGQQFF. The V call is TRBV9, the J call TRBJ2-1, with a possible D match to TRBD2 (7 bases). V lost 2 bases to trimming and J lost 11 bases, with 26 bases between them. CDR1 and CDR2 from the germline V gene are SGDLS and YYNGEE. The CDR3 extends over 17 amino acids.

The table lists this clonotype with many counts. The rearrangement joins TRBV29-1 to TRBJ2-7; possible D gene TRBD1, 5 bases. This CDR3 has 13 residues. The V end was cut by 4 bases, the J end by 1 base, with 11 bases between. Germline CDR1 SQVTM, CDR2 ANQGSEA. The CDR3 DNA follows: TGCAGCGTTGGGCAGGGCCAATCCTACGAGCAGTACTTC. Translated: CSVGQGQSYEQYF.

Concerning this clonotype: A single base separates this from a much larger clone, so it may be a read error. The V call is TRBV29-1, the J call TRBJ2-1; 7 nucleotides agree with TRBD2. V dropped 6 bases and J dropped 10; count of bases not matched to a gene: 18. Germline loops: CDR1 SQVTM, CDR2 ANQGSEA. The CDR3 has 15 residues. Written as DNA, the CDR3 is TGCAGCGTCCCAACCGGACTGGGCGGGAGTCGCGAGCAGTTCTTC. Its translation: CSVPTGLGGSREQFF.

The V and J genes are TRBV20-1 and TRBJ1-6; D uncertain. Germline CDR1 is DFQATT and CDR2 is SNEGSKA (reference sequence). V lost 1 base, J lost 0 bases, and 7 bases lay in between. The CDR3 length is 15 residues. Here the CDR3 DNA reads TGCAGTGCTAGAGTTGGAAGCTCCTATAATTCACCCCTCCACTTT. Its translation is CSARVGSSYNSPLHF.

CDR3 nucleotide sequence: TGTGCCAGCAGCGACAGGCTAGGTCGTCAGCAGTACTTC. Residues: CASSDRLGRQQYF. J is TRBJ2-7 and V is TRBV6-7; possible D gene TRBD1, 6 bases. TRBV6-7 is assigned to the ORF class and has an uncertain function. The CDR3 totals 13 residues. V lost 6 bases to trimming and J lost 8 bases, with 17 bases between them.

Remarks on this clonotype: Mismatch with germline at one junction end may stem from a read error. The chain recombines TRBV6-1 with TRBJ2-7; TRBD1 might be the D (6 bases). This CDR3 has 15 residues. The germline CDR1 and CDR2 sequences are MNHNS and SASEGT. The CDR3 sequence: CASNLQGWSSYVQYF. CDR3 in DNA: TGTGCCAGTAACCTACAGGGTTGGAGCTCCTACGTGCAGTACTTC.

The CDR3 here is CASSLRRENYEQYF. CDR3 bases: TGCGCCAGCAGCTTGCGGAGAGAGAACTACGAGCAGTACTTC. This chain uses TRBV5-1 with TRBJ2-7; D call uncertain. The CDR3 has 14 residues. The ends were cut back, 1 base at V and 3 bases at J, with 11 bases in the middle. Germline CDR1 SGHRS, CDR2 YFSETQ.

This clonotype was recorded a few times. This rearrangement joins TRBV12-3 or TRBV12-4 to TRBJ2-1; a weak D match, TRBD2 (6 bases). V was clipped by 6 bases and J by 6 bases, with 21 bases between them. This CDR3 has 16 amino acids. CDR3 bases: TGTGCCAGCAGCCCCTTGATTAGCGGTTACCCCAATGAGCAGTTCTTC. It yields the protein CASSPLISGYPNEQFF.

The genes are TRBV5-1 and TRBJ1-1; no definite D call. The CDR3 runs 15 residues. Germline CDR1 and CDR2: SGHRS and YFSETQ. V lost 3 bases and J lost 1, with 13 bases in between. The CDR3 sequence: CASSWSPNGNTEAFF. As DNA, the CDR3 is TGCGCCAGCAGCTGGTCGCCAAACGGGAACACTGAAGCTTTCTTT.

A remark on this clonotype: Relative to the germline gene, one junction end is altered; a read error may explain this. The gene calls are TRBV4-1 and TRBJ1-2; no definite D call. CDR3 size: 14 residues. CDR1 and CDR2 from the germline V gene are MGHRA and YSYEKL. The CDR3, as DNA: TGCGCCAGCAGTCAAGCGGGAAGCGGCTATGGCTACACCTTC. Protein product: CASSQAGSGYGYTF.

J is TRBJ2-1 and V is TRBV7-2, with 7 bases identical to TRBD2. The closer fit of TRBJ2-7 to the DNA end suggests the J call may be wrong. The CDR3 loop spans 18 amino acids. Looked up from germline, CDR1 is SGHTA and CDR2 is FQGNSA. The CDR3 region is CASSLAPVSSGSDNEQYF. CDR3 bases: TGTGCCAGCAGCTTAGCCCCAGTGTCTAGCGGCTCCGACAATGAGCAGTACTTC.

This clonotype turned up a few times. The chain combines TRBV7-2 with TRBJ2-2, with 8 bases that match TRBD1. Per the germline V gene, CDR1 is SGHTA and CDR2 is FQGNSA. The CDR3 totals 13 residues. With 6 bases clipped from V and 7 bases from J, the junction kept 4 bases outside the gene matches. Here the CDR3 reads CASRPTGVGELFF. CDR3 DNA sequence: TGTGCCAGCAGGCCGACAGGGGTCGGGGAGCTGTTTTTT.

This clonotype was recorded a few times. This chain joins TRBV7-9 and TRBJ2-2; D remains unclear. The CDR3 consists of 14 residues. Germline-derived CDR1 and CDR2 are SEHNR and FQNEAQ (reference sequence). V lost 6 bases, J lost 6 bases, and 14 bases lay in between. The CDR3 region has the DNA TGTGCCAGCAGTCCTTTTCTTGCGGCCGGGGAGCTGTTTTTT. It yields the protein CASSPFLAAGELFF.

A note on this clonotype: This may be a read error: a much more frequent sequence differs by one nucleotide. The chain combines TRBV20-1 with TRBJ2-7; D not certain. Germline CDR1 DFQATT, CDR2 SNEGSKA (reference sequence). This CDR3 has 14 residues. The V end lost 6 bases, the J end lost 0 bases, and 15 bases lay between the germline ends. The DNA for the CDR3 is TGCAGTGCCCGCCTAGTCCAAAGCTCCTACGAGCAGTACTTC. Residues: CSARLVQSSYEQYF.

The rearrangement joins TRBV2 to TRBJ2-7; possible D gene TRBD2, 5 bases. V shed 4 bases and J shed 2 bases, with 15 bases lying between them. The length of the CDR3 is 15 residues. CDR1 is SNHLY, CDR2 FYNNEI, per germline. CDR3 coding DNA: TGTGCCAGCAGTGCGGAGCGAGGGTCTCCCTACGAGCAGTACTTC. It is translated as CASSAERGSPYEQYF.

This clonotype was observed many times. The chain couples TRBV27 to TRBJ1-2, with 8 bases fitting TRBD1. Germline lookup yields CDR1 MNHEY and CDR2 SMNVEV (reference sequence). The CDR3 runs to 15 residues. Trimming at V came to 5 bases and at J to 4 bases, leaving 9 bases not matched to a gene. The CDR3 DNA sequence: TGTGCCAGCAGTCTGTTAGGAACAGGGGGCTATGGCTACACCTTC. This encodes CASSLLGTGGYGYTF.

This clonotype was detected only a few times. DNA for the CDR3: TGTGCCAGCAGGGGACTAGCCCTCGAGCAGTACTTC. As protein: CASRGLALEQYF. The chain carries TRBV7-2 and TRBJ2-4; 9 nucleotides match TRBD2. Near its end, the DNA agrees better with TRBJ2-7, so the J call may be wrong. The CDR3 covers 12 residues. The germline CDR1 and CDR2 sequences are SGHTA and FQGNSA.

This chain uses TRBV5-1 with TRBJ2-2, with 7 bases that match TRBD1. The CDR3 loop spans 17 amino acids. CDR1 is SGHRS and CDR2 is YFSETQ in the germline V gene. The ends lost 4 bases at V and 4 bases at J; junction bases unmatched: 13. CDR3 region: CASSPLSGGRRTGELFF. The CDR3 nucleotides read TGCGCCAGCAGCCCCCTCTCAGGGGGTCGGCGCACCGGGGAGCTGTTTTTT.

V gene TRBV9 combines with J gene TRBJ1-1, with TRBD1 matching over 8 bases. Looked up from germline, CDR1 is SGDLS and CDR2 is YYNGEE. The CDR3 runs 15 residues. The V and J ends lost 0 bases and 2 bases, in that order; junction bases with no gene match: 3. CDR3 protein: CASSVGGQGNTEAFF. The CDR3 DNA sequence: TGTGCCAGCAGCGTAGGTGGACAGGGCAACACTGAAGCTTTCTTT.